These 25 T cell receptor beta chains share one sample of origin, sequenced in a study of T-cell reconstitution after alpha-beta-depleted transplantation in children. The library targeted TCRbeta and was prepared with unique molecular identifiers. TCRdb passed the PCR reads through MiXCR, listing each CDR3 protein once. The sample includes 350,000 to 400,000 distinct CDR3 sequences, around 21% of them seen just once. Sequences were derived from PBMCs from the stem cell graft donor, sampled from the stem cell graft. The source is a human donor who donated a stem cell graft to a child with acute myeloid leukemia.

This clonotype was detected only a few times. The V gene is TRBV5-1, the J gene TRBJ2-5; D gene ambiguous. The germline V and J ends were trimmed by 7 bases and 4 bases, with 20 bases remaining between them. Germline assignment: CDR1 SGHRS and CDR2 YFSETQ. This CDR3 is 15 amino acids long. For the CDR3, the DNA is TGCGCCAGCGGCCCCTTGGGTCGCGAGAGAGAGACCCAGTACTTC. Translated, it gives CASGPLGRERETQYF. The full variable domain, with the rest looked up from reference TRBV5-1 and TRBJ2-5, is KAGVTQTPRYLIKTRGQQVTLSCSPISGHRSVSWYQQTPGQGLQFLFEYFSETQRNKGNFPGRFSGRQFSNSRSEMNVSTLELGDSALYLCASGPLGRERETQYFGPGTRLLVL.

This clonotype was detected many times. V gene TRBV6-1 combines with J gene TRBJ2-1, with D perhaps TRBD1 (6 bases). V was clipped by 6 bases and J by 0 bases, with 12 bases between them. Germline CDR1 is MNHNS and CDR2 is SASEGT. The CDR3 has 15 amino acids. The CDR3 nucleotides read TGTGCCAGCAGCAAAACAGGGTTCTCCTACAATGAGCAGTTCTTC. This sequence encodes CASSKTGFSYNEQFF.

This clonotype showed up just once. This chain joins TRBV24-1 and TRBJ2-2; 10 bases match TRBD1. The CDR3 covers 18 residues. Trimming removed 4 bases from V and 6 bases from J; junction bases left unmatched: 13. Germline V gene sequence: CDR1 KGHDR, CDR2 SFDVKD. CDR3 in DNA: TGTGCCACCAGTGACCCACCTCGACAGGGGGCAGGTTCCGGGGAGCTGTTTTTT. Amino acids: CATSDPPRQGAGSGELFF.

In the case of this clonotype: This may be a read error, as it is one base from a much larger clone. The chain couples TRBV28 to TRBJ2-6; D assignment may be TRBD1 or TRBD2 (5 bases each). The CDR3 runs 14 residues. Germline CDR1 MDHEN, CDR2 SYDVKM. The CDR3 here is CASSSGAGANVLNF. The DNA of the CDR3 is TGTGCCAGCAGTTCCGGGGCTGGGGCCAACGTCCTGAATTTC.

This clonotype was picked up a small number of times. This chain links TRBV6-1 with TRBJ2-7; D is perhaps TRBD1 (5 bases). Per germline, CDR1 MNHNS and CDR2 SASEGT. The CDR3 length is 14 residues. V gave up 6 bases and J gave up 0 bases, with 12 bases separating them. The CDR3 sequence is CASRTLQDSYEQYF. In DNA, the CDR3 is TGTGCCAGCAGGACTTTACAGGACTCCTACGAGCAGTACTTC.

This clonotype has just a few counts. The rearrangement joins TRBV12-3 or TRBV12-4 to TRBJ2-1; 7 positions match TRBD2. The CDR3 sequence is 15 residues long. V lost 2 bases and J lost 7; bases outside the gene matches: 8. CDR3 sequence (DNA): TGTGCCAGCAGTTTACCGGCGGGAGTTCGAAATGAGCAGTTCTTC. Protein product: CASSLPAGVRNEQFF.

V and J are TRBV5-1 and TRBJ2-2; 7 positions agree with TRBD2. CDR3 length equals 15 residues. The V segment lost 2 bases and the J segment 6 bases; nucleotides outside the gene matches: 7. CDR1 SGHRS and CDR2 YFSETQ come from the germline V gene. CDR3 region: CASSLDGLGAGELFF. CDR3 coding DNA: TGCGCCAGCAGCTTAGATGGACTAGGGGCCGGGGAGCTGTTTTTT.

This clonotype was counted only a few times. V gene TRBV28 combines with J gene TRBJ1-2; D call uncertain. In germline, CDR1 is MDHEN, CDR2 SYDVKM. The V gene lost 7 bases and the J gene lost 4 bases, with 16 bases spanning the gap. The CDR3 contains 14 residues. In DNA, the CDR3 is TGTGCCAGCACCCTGACTCGGAGGACCTATGGCTACACCTTC. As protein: CASTLTRRTYGYTF.

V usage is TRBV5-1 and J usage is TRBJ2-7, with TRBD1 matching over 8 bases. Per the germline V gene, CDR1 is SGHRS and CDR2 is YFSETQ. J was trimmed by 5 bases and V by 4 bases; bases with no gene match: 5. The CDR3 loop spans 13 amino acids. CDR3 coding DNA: TGCGCCAGCAGCGAAGGACAGGGAAACGAGCAGTACTTC. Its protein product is CASSEGQGNEQYF.

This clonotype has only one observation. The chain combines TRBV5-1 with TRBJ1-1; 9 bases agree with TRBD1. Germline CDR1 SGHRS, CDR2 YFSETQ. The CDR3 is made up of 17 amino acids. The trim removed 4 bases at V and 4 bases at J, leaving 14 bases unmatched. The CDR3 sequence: CASSVLPAGTGITEAFF. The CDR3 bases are TGCGCCAGCAGCGTCCTGCCCGCCGGGACAGGGATCACTGAAGCTTTCTTT. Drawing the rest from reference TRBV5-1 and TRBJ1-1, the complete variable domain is KAGVTQTPRYLIKTRGQQVTLSCSPISGHRSVSWYQQTPGQGLQFLFEYFSETQRNKGNFPGRFSGRQFSNSRSEMNVSTLELGDSALYLCASSVLPAGTGITEAFFGQGTRLTVV.

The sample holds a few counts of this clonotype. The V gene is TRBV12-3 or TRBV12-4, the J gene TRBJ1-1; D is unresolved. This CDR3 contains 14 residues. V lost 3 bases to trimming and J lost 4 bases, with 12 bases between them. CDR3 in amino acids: CASSFAGKATEAFF. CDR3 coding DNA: TGTGCCAGCAGTTTCGCGGGTAAGGCCACTGAAGCTTTCTTT.

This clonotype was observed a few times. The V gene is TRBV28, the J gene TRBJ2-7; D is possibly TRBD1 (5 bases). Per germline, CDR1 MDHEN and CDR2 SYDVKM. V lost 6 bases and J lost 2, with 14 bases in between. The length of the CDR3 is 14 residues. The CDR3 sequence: CASSSTTVTYEQYF. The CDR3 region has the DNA TGTGCCAGCAGCTCCACGACAGTAACCTACGAGCAGTACTTC.

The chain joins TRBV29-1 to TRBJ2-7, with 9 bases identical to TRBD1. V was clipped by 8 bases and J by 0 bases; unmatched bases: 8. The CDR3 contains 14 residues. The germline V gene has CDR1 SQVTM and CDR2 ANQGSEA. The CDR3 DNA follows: TGCAGCCACTCCGGGACAGGGAACTCCTACGAGCAGTACTTC. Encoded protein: CSHSGTGNSYEQYF.

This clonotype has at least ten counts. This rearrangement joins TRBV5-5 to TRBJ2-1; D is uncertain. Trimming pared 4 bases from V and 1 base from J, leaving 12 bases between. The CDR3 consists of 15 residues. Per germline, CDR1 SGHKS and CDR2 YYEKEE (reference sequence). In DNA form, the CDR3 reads TGTGCCAGCAGCGCCGAAGGGTTATCCTACAATGAGCAGTTCTTC. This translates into CASSAEGLSYNEQFF.

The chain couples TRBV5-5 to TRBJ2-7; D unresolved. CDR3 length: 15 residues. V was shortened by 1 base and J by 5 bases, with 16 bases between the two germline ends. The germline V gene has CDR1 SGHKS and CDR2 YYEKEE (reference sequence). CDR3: CASSLYNTSPHEQYF. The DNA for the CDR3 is TGTGCCAGCAGCTTGTACAACACTTCCCCCCACGAGCAGTACTTC.

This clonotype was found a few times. The CDR3: CSAGGQDERETQYF. CDR3 sequence (DNA): TGCAGTGCTGGGGGACAGGATGAACGGGAGACCCAGTACTTC. V gene TRBV20-1 combines with J gene TRBJ2-5; 8 positions agree with TRBD1. The junction had 10 bases not matched to a gene; V was cut back by 5 bases and J by 5 bases. The CDR3 is 14 residues long. Germline CDR1 reads DFQATT; CDR2 reads SNEGSKA (reference sequence).

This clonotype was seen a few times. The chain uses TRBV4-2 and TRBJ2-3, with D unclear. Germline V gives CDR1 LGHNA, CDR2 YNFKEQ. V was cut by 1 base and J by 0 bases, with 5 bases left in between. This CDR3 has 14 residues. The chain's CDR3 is CASSQVQSTDTQYF. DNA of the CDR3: TGTGCCAGCAGCCAAGTCCAGAGCACAGATACGCAGTATTTT.

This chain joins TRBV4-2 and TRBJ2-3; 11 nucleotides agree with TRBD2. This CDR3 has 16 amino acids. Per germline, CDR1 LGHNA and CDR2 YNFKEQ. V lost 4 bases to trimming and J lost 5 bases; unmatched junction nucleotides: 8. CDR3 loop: CASSPGLAGSIDTQYF. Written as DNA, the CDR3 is TGTGCCAGCAGCCCTGGACTAGCGGGCTCCATAGATACGCAGTATTTT.

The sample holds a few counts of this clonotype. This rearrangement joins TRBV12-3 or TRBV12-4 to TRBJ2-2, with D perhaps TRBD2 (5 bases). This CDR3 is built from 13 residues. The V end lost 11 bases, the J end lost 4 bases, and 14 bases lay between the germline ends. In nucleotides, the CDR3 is TGTGCCCTCCGGCGGGCCGGCACCGGGGAGCTGTTTTTT. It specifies CALRRAGTGELFF.

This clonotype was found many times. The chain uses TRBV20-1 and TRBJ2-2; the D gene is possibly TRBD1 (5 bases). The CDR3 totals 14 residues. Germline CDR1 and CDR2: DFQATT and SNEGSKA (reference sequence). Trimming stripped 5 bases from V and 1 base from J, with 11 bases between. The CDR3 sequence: CSAARGMNTGELFF. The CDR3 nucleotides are TGCAGTGCTGCAAGGGGAATGAACACCGGGGAGCTGTTTTTT.

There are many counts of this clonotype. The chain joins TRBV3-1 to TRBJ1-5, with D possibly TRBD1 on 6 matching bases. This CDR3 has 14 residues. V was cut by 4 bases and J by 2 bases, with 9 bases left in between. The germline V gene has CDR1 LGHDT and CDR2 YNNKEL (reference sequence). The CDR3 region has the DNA TGTGCCAGCAGCCCCAGGGGAGGCAATCAGCCCCAGCATTTT. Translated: CASSPRGGNQPQHF.

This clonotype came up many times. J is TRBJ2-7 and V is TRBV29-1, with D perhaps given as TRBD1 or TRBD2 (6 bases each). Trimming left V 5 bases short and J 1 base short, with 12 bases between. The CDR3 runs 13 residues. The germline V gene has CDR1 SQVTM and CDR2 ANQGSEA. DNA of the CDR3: TGCAGCGTTAGGGGGGCTGATTCCTACGAGCAGTACTTC. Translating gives CSVRGADSYEQYF.

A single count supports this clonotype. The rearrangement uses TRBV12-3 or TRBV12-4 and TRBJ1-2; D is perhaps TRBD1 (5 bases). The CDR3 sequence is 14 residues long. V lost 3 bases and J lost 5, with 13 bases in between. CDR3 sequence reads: CASSFFSSGYGYTF. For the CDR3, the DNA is TGTGCCAGCAGTTTTTTCTCTTCAGGGTATGGCTACACCTTC.

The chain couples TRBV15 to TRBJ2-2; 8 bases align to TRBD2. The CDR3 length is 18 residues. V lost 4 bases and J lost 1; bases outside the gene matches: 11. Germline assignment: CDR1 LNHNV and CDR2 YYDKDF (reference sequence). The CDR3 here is CATSKKYTTSVNTGELFF. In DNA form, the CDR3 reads TGTGCCACCAGCAAAAAGTACACGACTAGCGTGAACACCGGGGAGCTGTTTTTT. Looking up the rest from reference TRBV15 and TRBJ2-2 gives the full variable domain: DAMVIQNPRYQVTQFGKPVTLSCSQTLNHNVMYWYQQKSSQAPKLLFHYYDKDFNNEADTPDNFQSRRPNTSFCFLDIRSPGLGDTAMYLCATSKKYTTSVNTGELFFGEGSRLTVL.

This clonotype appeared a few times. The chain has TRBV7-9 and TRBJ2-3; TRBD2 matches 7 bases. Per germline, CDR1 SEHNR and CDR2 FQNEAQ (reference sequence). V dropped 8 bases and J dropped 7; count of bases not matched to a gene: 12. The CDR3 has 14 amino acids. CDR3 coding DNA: TGTGCCAGCCGGCATGGCGGGAGCCGCTATACGCAGTATTTT. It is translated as CASRHGGSRYTQYF.